This T cell receptor (beta chain) was profiled in a study of CD8+ T cells in alopecia areata. V lost 1 base to trimming and J lost 6 bases, with 9 bases between them. The CDR3 has 14 amino acids. Treatment reported: oral pan-JAK inhibitor, 5-10 mg twice daily. Alopecia areata patients had lesional scalp punch biopsies and peripheral blood taken from them. TCR sequencing used cDNA made by reverse transcription of extracted RNA. Sequencing used immunoSEQ multiplex PCR; TCRdb keeps in-frame clones, though not all of them. This sample has 180,000 or so clones, with approximately 50% found just once. This clone was counted between two and nine times.

The rearrangement links TRBV23-1 to TRBJ2-2; no clear D. TRBV23-1 is labeled an ORF, and its function is uncertain. Specimen: CD8+ T cells sorted from blood, collected at week 52, from a patient treated with tofacitinib. The origin of this receptor is a human donor with alopecia areata. CDR3 in DNA: TGCGCCAGCAGTCAATTCGTCTCGTCCGGGGAGCTGTTTTTT. Translated, it gives CASSQFVSSGELFF.